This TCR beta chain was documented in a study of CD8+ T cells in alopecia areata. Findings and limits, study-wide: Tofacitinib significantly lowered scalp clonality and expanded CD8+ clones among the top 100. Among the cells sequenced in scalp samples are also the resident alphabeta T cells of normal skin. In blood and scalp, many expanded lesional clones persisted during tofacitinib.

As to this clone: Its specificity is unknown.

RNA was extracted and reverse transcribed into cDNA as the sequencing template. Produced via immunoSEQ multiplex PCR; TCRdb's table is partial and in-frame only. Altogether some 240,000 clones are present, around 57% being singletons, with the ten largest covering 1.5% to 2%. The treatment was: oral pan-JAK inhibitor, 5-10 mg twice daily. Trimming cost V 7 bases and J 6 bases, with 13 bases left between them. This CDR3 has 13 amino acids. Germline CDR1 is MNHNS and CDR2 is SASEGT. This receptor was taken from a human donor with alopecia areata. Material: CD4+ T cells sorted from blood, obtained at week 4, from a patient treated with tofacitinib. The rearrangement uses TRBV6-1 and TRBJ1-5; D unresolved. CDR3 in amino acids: CASKREASQPQHF. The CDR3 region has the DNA TGTGCCAGCAAGCGGGAGGCAAGTCAGCCCCAGCATTTT.